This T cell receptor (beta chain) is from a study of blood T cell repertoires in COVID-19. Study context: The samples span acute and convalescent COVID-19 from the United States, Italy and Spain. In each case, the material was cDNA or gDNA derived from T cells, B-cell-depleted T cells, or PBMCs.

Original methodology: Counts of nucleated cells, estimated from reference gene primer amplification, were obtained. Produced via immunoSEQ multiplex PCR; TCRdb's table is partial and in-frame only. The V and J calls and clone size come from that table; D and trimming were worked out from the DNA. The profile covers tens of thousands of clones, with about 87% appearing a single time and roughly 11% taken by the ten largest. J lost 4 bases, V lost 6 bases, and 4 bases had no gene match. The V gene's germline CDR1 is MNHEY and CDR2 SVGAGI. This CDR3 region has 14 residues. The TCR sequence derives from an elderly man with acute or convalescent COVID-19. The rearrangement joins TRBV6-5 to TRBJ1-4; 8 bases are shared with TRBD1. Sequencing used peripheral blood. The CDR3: CASRTGGGNEKLFF. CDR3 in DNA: TGTGCCAGCAGAACAGGGGGTGGTAATGAAAAACTGTTTTTT.